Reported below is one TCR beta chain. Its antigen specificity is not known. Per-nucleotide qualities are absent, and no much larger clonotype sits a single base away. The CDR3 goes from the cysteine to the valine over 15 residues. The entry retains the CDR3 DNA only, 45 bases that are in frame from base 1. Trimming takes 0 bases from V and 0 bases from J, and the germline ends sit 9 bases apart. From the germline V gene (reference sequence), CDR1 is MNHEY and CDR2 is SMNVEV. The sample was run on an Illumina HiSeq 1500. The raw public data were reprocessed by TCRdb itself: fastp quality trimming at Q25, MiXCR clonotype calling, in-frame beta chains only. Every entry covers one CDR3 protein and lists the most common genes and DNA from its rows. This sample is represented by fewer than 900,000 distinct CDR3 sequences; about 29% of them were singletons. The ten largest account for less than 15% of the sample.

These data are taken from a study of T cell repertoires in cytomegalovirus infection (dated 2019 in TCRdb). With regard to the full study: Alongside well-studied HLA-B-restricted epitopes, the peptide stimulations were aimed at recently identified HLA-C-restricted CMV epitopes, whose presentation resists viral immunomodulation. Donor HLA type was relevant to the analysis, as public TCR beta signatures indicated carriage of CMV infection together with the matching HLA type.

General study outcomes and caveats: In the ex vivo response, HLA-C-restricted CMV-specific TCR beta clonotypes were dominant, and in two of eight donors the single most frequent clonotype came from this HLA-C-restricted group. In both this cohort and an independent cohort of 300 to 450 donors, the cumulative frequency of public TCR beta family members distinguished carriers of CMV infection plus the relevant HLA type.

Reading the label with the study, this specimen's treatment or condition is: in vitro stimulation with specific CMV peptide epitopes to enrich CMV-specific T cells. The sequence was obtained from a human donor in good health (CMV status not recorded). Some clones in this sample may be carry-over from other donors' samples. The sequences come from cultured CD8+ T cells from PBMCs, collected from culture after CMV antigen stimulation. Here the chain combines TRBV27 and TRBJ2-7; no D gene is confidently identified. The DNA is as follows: TGTGCCAGCAGTTTATCCGGCACGAACTCCTACGAGCAGTACGTC. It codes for CASSLSGTNSYEQYV.